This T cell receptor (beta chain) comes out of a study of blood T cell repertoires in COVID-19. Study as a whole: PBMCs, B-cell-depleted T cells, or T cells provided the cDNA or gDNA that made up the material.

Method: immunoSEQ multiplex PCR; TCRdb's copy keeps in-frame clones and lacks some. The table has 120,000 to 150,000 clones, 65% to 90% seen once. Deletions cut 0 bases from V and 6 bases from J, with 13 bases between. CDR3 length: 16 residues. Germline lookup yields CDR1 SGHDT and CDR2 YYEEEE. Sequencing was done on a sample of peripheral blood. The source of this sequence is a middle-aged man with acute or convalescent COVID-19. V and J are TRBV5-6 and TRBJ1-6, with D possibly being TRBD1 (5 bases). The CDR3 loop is CASSLGAGGRNSPLHF. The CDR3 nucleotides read TGTGCCAGCAGCTTGGGCGCGGGGGGACGTAATTCACCCCTCCACTTT.